This T cell receptor beta chain was recorded in a study of T cell responses to AZD1222 COVID-19 vaccine. Regarding this clone: The antigen is unknown.

The CDR3 is 14 amino acids. Germline V gene lookup returns CDR1 MNHEY and CDR2 SVGAGI. V dropped 1 base and J dropped 1 base, with 7 bases sitting between them. Clones were sequenced by immunoSEQ multiplex PCR, and TCRdb holds only the in-frame ones, with some missing. The data contain tens of thousands of clones, around nine tenths of them seen just once; the ten biggest clones take up 6.9%. General observations from the study: Clonal diversity may have been underestimated in mostly white British donors.

The receptor comes from an adult who received the AZD1222 COVID-19 vaccine. The chain employs TRBV6-5 and TRBJ1-1, with D possibly matching TRBD1 (5 bases). The material was peripheral blood, obtained 28 days after the second AZD1222 dose. The CDR3 protein is CASSYYGQNTEAFF. The DNA of the CDR3 is TGTGCCAGCAGTTACTACGGACAGAACACTGAAGCTTTCTTT.